The sequence of this T cell receptor (beta chain) was determined in a study of T-cell memory formation after mild COVID-19. Across the whole study: Clusters were largely donor specific. Study-level results: CM and EM subsets held most contracting CD4+ clones; EMRA held CD8+ ones. Nothing showed for sure that second-wave clones peaking on day 37 were SARS-CoV-2 specific.

The length of the CDR3 is 16 residues. The ends were cut back, 0 bases at V and 2 bases at J, with 13 bases in the middle. The germline gives CDR1 LGHDT, CDR2 YNNKEL (reference sequence). The TCR alpha and TCR beta cDNA libraries, bearing sample barcodes and UMIs, were generated by 5'RACE using constant-segment primers. TCRdb redid the calling of the 5' RACE reads with MiXCR, one entry per CDR3 protein. Here the sample spans under 550,000 distinct CDR3 sequences, 15% to 20% being singletons. This clonotype has a handful of counts. Its target is unknown. What was sequenced was PBMCs or a T cell subset sorted from them (not recorded which). The receptor's source is an adult woman who had mild COVID-19 (a few samples of this study predate the infection). Cell type and time point are not known. The rearrangement uses TRBV3-1 and TRBJ2-5; tentative D call: TRBD2 (7 bases). The CDR3 DNA is TGTGCCAGCAGCCAAGAAGCGAGGGGGGGTCAAGAGACCCAGTACTTC. Its protein is CASSQEARGGQETQYF.